The sequence of this TCR beta chain was determined in a study of T cells in Graves' hyperthyroidism and ophthalmopathy. On the study more broadly: Initial diagnosis, before any treatment, was when peripheral blood was collected.

Amplified TCR beta CDR3 regions came from RNA transcripts. TCR CDR3 underwent first-round RT-PCR with the HTBI primer set. Using its own MiXCR run on the multiplex PCR reads, TCRdb lists one record per CDR3 protein. This table has about 96,000 distinct CDR3 sequences, approximately 56% appearing once. Regarding the study as a whole: Ophthalmopathy was told apart from stable hyperthyroidism by a 13 V-J model.

In this sample, this clonotype turned up a few times. Its target is not known. The source material was blood. The source of this sequence is a woman aged 40 to 50 with Graves' hyperthyroidism.

CDR3 loop: CSVERDRVETEAFF. CDR3 DNA sequence: TGCAGCGTTGAACGGGACAGGGTCGAAACTGAAGCTTTCTTT. V gene TRBV29-1 combines with J gene TRBJ1-1; 9 bases fit TRBD1. Germline V gives CDR1 SQVTM, CDR2 ANQGSEA. This CDR3 is 14 amino acids long. J gave up 5 bases and V 2 bases, and 6 bases lay outside the gene matches.